The rows below give T cell receptor beta chains drawn from one sample of a study of blood T cell repertoires in COVID-19. Produced via immunoSEQ multiplex PCR; TCRdb's table is partial and in-frame only. The profile shows a few hundred thousand clones, 81% of them singletons. Sequencing was done on a sample of peripheral blood. These receptors all stem from a human donor with acute or convalescent COVID-19. The donor label of this sample is uncertain. Each CDR3 is given with its conserved first and last residue. Each record gives: J gene, D gene, clone size, V gene, CDR3 DNA, CDR3 protein. The D gene is left open where the match is weak. For some rows the clone size is stated as once, few or many, or as a class when expanded; others skip it.

>TRBJ1-2|TRBD1|-|TRBV6-5
TGTGCCAGCAGCAGGACACAGGGGGCAGGTGGCTACACCTTC
CASSRTQGAGGYTF
>TRBJ2-7|TRBD2|-|TRBV3-1/TRBV3-2
TGTGCCAGCAGCAGCGGGAGTTTTCGCGAGCAGTACTTC
CASSSGSFREQYF
>TRBJ1-4|-|-|TRBV7-9
TGTGCCAGCAGCTCGAACCGCCAGGGGCTAACTAATGAAAAACTGTTTTTT
CASSSNRQGLTNEKLFF
>TRBJ2-1|TRBD1|-|TRBV6-5
TGTGCCAGCAGTCACGACAGGGGGCCTTACAATGAGCAGTTCTTC
CASSHDRGPYNEQFF
>TRBJ1-5|-|-|TRBV6-4
TGTGCCAGCAGTCCAGGGTTGAATCAGCCCCAGCATTTT
CASSPGLNQPQHF
>TRBJ2-7|-|once|TRBV12-3/TRBV12-4
TGTGCCAGCAGTTTCATTAGGGGCAAGGAGCAGTACTTC
CASSFIRGKEQYF
>TRBJ2-7|-|-|TRBV10-2
TGCGCCAGCAGTGACAGTACCTACGAGCAGTACTTC
CASSDSTYEQYF
>TRBJ2-3|TRBD2|-|TRBV3-1/TRBV3-2
TGTGCCAGCAGCTACCGGGGCGGGGGGGCAGATACGCAGTATTTT
CASSYRGGGADTQYF
>TRBJ2-2|TRBD2|-|TRBV5-1
TGCGCCAGCAGCTTAGGGGCCTTTCGTAGCGGGGACACCGGGGAGCTGTTTTTT
CASSLGAFRSGDTGELFF
>TRBJ1-1|-|-|TRBV28
TGTGCCAGCAGTTTACCCTCGCGCACTGAAGCTTTCTTT
CASSLPSRTEAFF
>TRBJ2-3|TRBD2|-|TRBV5-6
TGTGCCAGCAGCTTGGGGGCTAGCGGATACACAGATACGCAGTATTTT
CASSLGASGYTDTQYF
>TRBJ1-2|TRBD1|-|TRBV9
TGTGCCAGCAGCTCGGGACAGGTTTATGGCTACACCTTC
CASSSGQVYGYTF
>TRBJ2-7|-|-|TRBV4-1
TGCGCCAGCAGTCTTTCAAGCGCTTACGAGCAGTACTTC
CASSLSSAYEQYF
>TRBJ2-2|-|-|TRBV3-1/TRBV3-2
TGTGCCAGCAGTCGGACCGGGACAACGAACACCGGGGAGCTGTTTTTT
CASSRTGTTNTGELFF
>TRBJ1-1|-|-|TRBV3-1/TRBV3-2
TGTGCCAGCAGCCAAGTCCAGGGATTAGGGGCTTTCTTT
CASSQVQGLGAFF
>TRBJ2-1|TRBD2|-|TRBV6-6
TGTGCCAGCAGTCGGACTAGCGGGAACTCCTACAATGAGCAGTTCTTC
CASSRTSGNSYNEQFF
>TRBJ1-6|-|-|TRBV6-5
TGTGCCAGCAGCGAGACAGATTCACCCCTCCACTTT
CASSETDSPLHF
>TRBJ1-4|-|-|TRBV27
TGTGCCAGCAGGGCCATCTCTAATGAAAAACTGTTTTTT
CASRAISNEKLFF
>TRBJ1-2|TRBD1|-|TRBV6-6
TGTGCCAGCAGAGCCGGGACAGATAACTATGGCTACACCTTC
CASRAGTDNYGYTF
>TRBJ1-2|TRBD1|-|TRBV28
TGTGCCAGCAGTAACCCCCCCGGGACAGGGGGCGGCTACACCTTC
CASSNPPGTGGGYTF
>TRBJ2-7|-|-|TRBV28
TGTGCCAGCAGTTTATCCGGGGTAAGGGAGCAGTACTTC
CASSLSGVREQYF
>TRBJ2-1|TRBD2|once|TRBV19
TGTGCCAGTTCCCCCGCAGCGGGAGGGCTCTTGGAGCAGTTCTTC
CASSPAAGGLLEQFF
>TRBJ1-6|-|-|TRBV5-1
TGCGCCAGCAGCTTGACAGGGACCGCCAATTCACCCCTCCACTTT
CASSLTGTANSPLHF
>TRBJ1-1|-|-|TRBV20-1
TGCAGTGCTAGGGGAGGGGCCCGAGCTTTCTTT
CSARGGARAFF
>TRBJ1-2|-|-|TRBV10-2
TGCGCCAGCAGGTTGGGGGGGAACTATGGCTACACCTTC
CASRLGGNYGYTF
>TRBJ1-2|-|few|TRBV29-1
TGCAGCGTTGATAGGAGTCTGCGTGGCTACACCTTC
CSVDRSLRGYTF
>TRBJ2-1|-|-|TRBV30
TGTGCCTGGAGTGTACATGGCGGGGTCTTCAATGAGCAGTTCTTC
CAWSVHGGVFNEQFF